These T cell receptor beta chains were read from a single sample in a study of beta chain features in type 1 diabetes. The data were produced by immunoSEQ multiplex PCR, yet TCRdb's version contains in-frame clones alone and is incomplete. Of 250,000 to 350,000 clones listed, 12% to 15% are singletons. The sample taken for sequencing was central memory CD4+ T cells from blood. The receptors were sampled from a young man in good health. The CDR3 runs from the conserved cysteine through the conserved F or W. The order of the fields is clone size, J gene, V gene, D gene, CDR3 DNA, CDR3 protein. A D gene is named only where the DNA matches it firmly. Clone sizes are given selectively: once, few, many, or a class where the clone is expanded.

abundance: -
j_gene: TRBJ2-2
v_gene: TRBV7-2
d_gene: TRBD2
CDR3nt: TGTGCCAGCAGTCTTAGCGGGAAGGTCATCGGGGAGCTGTTTTTT
CDR3aa: CASSLSGKVIGELFF

abundance: -
j_gene: TRBJ2-4
v_gene: TRBV19
d_gene: TRBD1
CDR3nt: TGTGCCAGTAGTGGAGCTAAACAGGGGGCCAAAAACATTCAGTACTTC
CDR3aa: CASSGAKQGAKNIQYF

abundance: many
j_gene: TRBJ1-1
v_gene: TRBV10-3
d_gene: -
CDR3nt: TGTGCCATCACCACAGGGATGGGGTCCACTGAAGCTTTCTTT
CDR3aa: CAITTGMGSTEAFF

abundance: -
j_gene: TRBJ2-5
v_gene: TRBV18
d_gene: -
CDR3nt: TGTGCCAGCTCACCTTCCGGGGGCCTGGAGACCCAGTACTTC
CDR3aa: CASSPSGGLETQYF

abundance: medium-sized
j_gene: TRBJ2-2
v_gene: TRBV7-8
d_gene: -
CDR3nt: TGTGCCAGCAGCCGCAGGGAAACCGGGGAGCTGTTTTTT
CDR3aa: CASSRRETGELFF

abundance: once
j_gene: TRBJ1-1
v_gene: TRBV10-2
d_gene: -
CDR3nt: TGCGCCAGCACCGGGGGCAGAGAGGCTTTCTTT
CDR3aa: CASTGGREAFF

abundance: -
j_gene: TRBJ1-4
v_gene: TRBV7-8
d_gene: -
CDR3nt: TGTGCCAGCTCTGTCTCAACTAATGAAAAACTGTTTTTT
CDR3aa: CASSVSTNEKLFF

abundance: few
j_gene: TRBJ2-3
v_gene: TRBV6-6
d_gene: -
CDR3nt: TGTGCCAGCAGTTTGGTGAGGACCGGCGCAGATACGCAGTATTTT
CDR3aa: CASSLVRTGADTQYF

abundance: -
j_gene: TRBJ2-3
v_gene: TRBV5-5
d_gene: -
CDR3nt: TGTGCCAGCAGCTTGGCTTGGGATCGCACAGATACGCAGTATTTT
CDR3aa: CASSLAWDRTDTQYF

abundance: -
j_gene: TRBJ2-7
v_gene: TRBV20-1
d_gene: -
CDR3nt: TGCAGTGCTAGAGATTCGCGGAAGCAGTACTTC
CDR3aa: CSARDSRKQYF

abundance: -
j_gene: TRBJ1-5
v_gene: TRBV4-2
d_gene: -
CDR3nt: TGTGCCAGCAGCCAAGTATCCAGGGTAGGGAACGATCAGCCCCAGCATTTT
CDR3aa: CASSQVSRVGNDQPQHF

abundance: -
j_gene: TRBJ1-1
v_gene: TRBV9
d_gene: TRBD1
CDR3nt: TGTGCCAGCAGCGCAATAGGACAGGGCCCTGAAGCTTTCTTT
CDR3aa: CASSAIGQGPEAFF

abundance: few
j_gene: TRBJ1-1
v_gene: TRBV7-8
d_gene: TRBD1
CDR3nt: TGTGCCAGCAGCTTGTGGACAGGGGGGAACACTGAAGCTTTCTTT
CDR3aa: CASSLWTGGNTEAFF

abundance: many
j_gene: TRBJ2-1
v_gene: TRBV4-3
d_gene: -
CDR3nt: TGCGCCAGCAGCCAAGTCAAAGGGGCCTACAATGAGCAGTTCTTC
CDR3aa: CASSQVKGAYNEQFF

abundance: few
j_gene: TRBJ1-6
v_gene: TRBV5-8
d_gene: -
CDR3nt: TGTGCCAGCAGCTCCAGTTGGGATTCACCCCTCCACTTT
CDR3aa: CASSSSWDSPLHF

abundance: -
j_gene: TRBJ2-5
v_gene: TRBV5-6
d_gene: -
CDR3nt: TGTGCCAGCAGCTTGGGATTGTTGGGTCGCGAGACCCAGTACTTC
CDR3aa: CASSLGLLGRETQYF

abundance: few
j_gene: TRBJ1-1
v_gene: TRBV4-3
d_gene: TRBD1
CDR3nt: TGCGCCAGCAGCCAAACGACAGGGGCCACTGAAGCTTTCTTT
CDR3aa: CASSQTTGATEAFF